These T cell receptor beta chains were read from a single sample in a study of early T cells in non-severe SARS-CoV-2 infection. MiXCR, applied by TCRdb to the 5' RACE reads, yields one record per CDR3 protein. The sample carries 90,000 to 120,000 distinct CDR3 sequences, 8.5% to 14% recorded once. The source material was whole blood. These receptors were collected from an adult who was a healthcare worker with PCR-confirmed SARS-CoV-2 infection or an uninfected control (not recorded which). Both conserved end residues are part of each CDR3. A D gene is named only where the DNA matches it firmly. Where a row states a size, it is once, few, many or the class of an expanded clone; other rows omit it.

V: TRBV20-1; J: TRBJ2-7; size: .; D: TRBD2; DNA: TGCAGTGCTAGAGATCTAGCGGGCTCCTACGAGCAGTACTTC; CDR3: CSARDLAGSYEQYF
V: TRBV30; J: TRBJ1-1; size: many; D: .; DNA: TGTGCCTGGAGTAAAGAGAACACTGAAGCTTTCTTT; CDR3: CAWSKENTEAFF
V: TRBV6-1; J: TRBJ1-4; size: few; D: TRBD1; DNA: TGTGCCAGCGGGATTGACAGGGTCGAGGGAAAACTGTTTTTT; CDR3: CASGIDRVEGKLFF
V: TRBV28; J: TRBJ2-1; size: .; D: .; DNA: TGTGCCACCTCCCGGCGTGTAAATGAGCAGTTCTTC; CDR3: CATSRRVNEQFF
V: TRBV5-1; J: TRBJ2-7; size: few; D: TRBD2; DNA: TGCGCCAGCAGCTTGTCTACTAGCGGGAATACGTACGAGCAGTACTTC; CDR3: CASSLSTSGNTYEQYF
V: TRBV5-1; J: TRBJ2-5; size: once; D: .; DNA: TGCGCCAGCAGCTTGCAGGGGCAAGAGACCCAGTACTTC; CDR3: CASSLQGQETQYF
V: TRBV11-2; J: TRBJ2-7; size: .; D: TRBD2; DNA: TGTGCCAGCAGCACCCGGACTAGCGGCTACTACGAGCAGTACTTC; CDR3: CASSTRTSGYYEQYF
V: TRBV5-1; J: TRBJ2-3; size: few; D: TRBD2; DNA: TGCGCCAGCAGCTTAATGACTAGCGGGGACACAGATACGCAGTATTTT; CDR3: CASSLMTSGDTDTQYF
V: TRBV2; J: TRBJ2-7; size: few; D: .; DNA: TGTGCCAGCAGTAGCCACAGGTCCGGTTTGTCCGGGGAGCAGTACTTC; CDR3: CASSSHRSGLSGEQYF
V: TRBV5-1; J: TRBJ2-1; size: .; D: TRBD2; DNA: TGCGCCAGCAGCCTGGGACTAGCGGGGTCCTACAATGAGCAGTTCTTC; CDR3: CASSLGLAGSYNEQFF
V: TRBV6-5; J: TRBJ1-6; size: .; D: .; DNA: TGTGCCAGCAGCGAAATGGGGTTTTCACCCCTCCACTTT; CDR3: CASSEMGFSPLHF
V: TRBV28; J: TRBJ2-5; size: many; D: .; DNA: TGTGCCATTTCGACTAGCCAAGAGACCCAGTACTTC; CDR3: CAISTSQETQYF
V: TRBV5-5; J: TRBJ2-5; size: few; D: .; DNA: TGTGCCAGCAGCTTGGGCGTCCTAGAGACCCAGTACTTC; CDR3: CASSLGVLETQYF
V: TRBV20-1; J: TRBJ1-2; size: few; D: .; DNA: TGCAGTGCTAGTAGGGTCGACAGAGCGGGAGGCTACACCTTC; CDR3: CSASRVDRAGGYTF
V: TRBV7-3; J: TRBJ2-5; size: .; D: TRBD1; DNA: TGTGCCAGCAGCCCAAATTCGACAGGGCCGACCCAGTACTTC; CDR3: CASSPNSTGPTQYF
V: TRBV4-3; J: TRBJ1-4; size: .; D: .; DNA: TGCGCCAGCAGCCCGAGAGGGGGGAAAAAACTGTTTTTT; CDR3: CASSPRGGKKLFF
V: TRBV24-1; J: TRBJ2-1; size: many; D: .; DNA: TGTGCCACCAGTGATCCCTGGGGGCAGGGTAGTCTCAATGAGCAGTTCTTC; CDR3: CATSDPWGQGSLNEQFF
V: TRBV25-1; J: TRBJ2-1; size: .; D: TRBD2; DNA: TGTGCCAGCAGTGTAGCGGGCTCCTACAATGAGCAGTTCTTC; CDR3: CASSVAGSYNEQFF
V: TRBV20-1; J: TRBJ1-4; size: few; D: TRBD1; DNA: TGCAGTGCTAGAGATCGACAGGGGGCAAGTGAAAAACTGTTTTTT; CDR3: CSARDRQGASEKLFF
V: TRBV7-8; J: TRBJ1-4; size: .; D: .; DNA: TGTGCCAGCAGCCCAGGGTTGGGGGAAAAACTGTTTTTT; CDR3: CASSPGLGEKLFF
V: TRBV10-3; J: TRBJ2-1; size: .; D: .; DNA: TGTGCCATCAGTGAGAATCAGCATAGCTCCTACAATGAGCAGTTCTTC; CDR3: CAISENQHSSYNEQFF
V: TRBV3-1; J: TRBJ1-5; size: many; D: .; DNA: TGTGCCAGCAGCCAAGAACATCAGCCCCAGCATTTT; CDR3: CASSQEHQPQHF
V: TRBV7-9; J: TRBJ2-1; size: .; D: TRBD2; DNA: TGTGCCAGCAGCACTGCCGGGACTAGCGGGAGTCGGGGCTCCTACAATGAGCAGTTCTTC; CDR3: CASSTAGTSGSRGSYNEQFF
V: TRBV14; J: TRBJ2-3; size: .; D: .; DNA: TGTGCCAGCAGCGACTCGACCCGGGATACGCAGTATTTT; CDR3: CASSDSTRDTQYF
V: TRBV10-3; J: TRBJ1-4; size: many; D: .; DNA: TGTGCCATCAGTGAGTTTCGAGCGGGAGACTTTGAAAAACTGTTTTTT; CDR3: CAISEFRAGDFEKLFF
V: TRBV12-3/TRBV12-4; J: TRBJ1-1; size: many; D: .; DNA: TGTGCCAGCAGTTCGGGGAAGCTGAACACTGAAGCTTTCTTT; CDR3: CASSSGKLNTEAFF
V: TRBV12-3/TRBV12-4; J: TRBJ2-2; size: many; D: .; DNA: TGTGCCAGCCGGGGCTCGAACACCGGGGAGCTGTTTTTT; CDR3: CASRGSNTGELFF
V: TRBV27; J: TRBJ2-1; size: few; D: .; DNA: TGTGCCAGCAGTTTAAAAGGGGGTCGGTCCTACAATGAGCAGTTCTTC; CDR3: CASSLKGGRSYNEQFF
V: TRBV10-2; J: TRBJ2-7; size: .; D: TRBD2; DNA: TGCGCCAGCAGTGAGGCTCTAGCGGGAGCACACGAGCAGTACTTC; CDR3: CASSEALAGAHEQYF
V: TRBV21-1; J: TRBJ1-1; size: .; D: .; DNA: TGTGCCAGCAGGTGCCGTCGAGGGGCTTTCTTT; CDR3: CASRCRRGAFF
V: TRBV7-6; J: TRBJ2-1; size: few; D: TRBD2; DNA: TGTGCCAGCAGAAGGACTAGTCTGTGGTCCGATGAGCAGTTCTTC; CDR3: CASRRTSLWSDEQFF
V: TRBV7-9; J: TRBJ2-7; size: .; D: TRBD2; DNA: TGTGCCAGCAGCCCTGGACTAGCAGCCTACGAGCAGTACTTC; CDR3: CASSPGLAAYEQYF
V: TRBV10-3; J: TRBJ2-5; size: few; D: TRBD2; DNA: TGTGCCATCAGTGGGGGGACTAGCGGGCAAGAGACCCAGTACTTC; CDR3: CAISGGTSGQETQYF
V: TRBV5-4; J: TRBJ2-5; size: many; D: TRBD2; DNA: TGTGCCAGCAGCTCCGGGGGGAAAGACCAAGAGACCCAGTACTTC; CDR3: CASSSGGKDQETQYF
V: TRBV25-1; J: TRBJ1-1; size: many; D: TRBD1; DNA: TGTGCCTGCGGGACAGGGCGGAACACTGAAGCTTTCTTT; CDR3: CACGTGRNTEAFF
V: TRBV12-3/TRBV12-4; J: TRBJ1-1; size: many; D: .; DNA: TGTGCCAGCAGTTCTCGGACAGCGGAGGAAGCTTTCTTT; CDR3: CASSSRTAEEAFF
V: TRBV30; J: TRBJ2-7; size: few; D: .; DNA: TGTGCCTGGATATTAGGGGTTAGCGGATTCTACGAGCAGTACTTC; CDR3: CAWILGVSGFYEQYF
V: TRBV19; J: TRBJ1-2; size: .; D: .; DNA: TGTGCCAGCACCGGGACGGCCTATGGCTACACCTTC; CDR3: CASTGTAYGYTF
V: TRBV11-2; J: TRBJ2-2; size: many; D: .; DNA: TGTGCCAGCAGCCCTTCAGCGGGTGACACCGGGGAGCTGTTTTTT; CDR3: CASSPSAGDTGELFF
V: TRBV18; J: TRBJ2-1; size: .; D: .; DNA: TGTGCCAGCTCACCACCCCGGACTTCGCACAATGAGCAGTTCTTC; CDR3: CASSPPRTSHNEQFF
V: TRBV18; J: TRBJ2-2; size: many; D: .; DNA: TGTGCCAGCTCACCAGTCTCGGGGGACACCGGGGAGCTGTTTTTT; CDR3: CASSPVSGDTGELFF
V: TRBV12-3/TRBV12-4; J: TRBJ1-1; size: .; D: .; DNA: TGTGCCAGCAGTTTGTTCTCGAACACTGAAGCTTTCTTT; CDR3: CASSLFSNTEAFF
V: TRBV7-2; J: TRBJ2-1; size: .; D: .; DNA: TGTGCCAGCAGCCTAGGGGACTCCGCCCATGAGCAGTTCTTC; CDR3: CASSLGDSAHEQFF
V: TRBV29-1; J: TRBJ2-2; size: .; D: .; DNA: TGCAGCGTTGCCCAGACTTACACCGGGGAGCTGTTTTTT; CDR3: CSVAQTYTGELFF
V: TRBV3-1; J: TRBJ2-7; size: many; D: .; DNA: TGTGCCAGCAGCCAGAATTCCGGGAGTCGGTACGAGCAGTACTTC; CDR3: CASSQNSGSRYEQYF
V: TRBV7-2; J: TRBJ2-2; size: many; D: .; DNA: TGTGCCAGCAGCTTAAAGGCTCCCAACACCGGGGAGCTGTTTTTT; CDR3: CASSLKAPNTGELFF
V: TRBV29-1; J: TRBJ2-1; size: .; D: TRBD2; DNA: TGCAGCGTTGAAGATCCTGCGGGAGTGTCCTACAATGAGCAGTTCTTC; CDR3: CSVEDPAGVSYNEQFF
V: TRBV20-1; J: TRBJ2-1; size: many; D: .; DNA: TGCAGTGCTAGAGAACAGCACCCTGAGCAGTTCTTC; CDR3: CSAREQHPEQFF
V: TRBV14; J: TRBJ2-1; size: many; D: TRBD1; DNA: TGTGCCAGCAGCCAACCCGACAGGGGGATTCATGGGCAGTTCTTC; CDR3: CASSQPDRGIHGQFF
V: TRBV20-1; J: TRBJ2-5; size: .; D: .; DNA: TGCAGTGCTAGAGATCGCAGGGGCGGCGAGACCCAGTACTTC; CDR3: CSARDRRGGETQYF
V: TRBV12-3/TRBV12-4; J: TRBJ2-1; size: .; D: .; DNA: TGTGCCAGCAGTTTAAGGAAGGAGCAGTTCTTC; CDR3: CASSLRKEQFF
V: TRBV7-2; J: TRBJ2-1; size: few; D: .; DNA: TGTGCCAGCAGCTTAGAACGGGAAAATGAGCAGTTCTTC; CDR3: CASSLERENEQFF
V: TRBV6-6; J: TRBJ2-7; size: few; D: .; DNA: TGTGCCAGCCAGGGGCCGACCTACTACGAGCAGTACTTC; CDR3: CASQGPTYYEQYF
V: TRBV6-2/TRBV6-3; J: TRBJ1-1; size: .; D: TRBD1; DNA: TGTGCCAGCAGACCACAGGGGAGGATCACTGAAGCTTTCTTT; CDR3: CASRPQGRITEAFF
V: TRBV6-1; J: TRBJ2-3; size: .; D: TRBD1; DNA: TGTGCCAGCAACGAGGGGGCGGGCACAGATACGCAGTATTTT; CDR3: CASNEGAGTDTQYF
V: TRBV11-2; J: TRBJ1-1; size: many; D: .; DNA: TGTGCCAGCAGCTTAGTTGGTATAGGCAGCTTGGAAGCTTTCTTT; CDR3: CASSLVGIGSLEAFF
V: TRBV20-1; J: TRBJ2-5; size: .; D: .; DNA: TGCAGTGCTAGAGCCGAAGGGTCTCAGACCCAGTACTTC; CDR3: CSARAEGSQTQYF
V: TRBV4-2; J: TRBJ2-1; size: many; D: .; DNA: TGTGCCAGCAGCCAAACACTGGACGCATCTGGTGAGCAGTTCTTC; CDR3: CASSQTLDASGEQFF